This TCR beta chain was recovered during a study of regulatory and conventional T cells in RAG deficiency. Study results and caveats: Treg unique TCR beta sequences were 80 to 100-fold fewer in Omenn syndrome and CID/AS patients than controls. Omenn patients showed >80% Treg-Tconv overlap and shorter CDR3 lengths. Shannon entropy fell and Simpson indices rose in RAG-deficient patients.

TCRdb's copy holds only in-frame clones and misses some; the assay was immunoSEQ multiplex PCR. The sample has fewer than 35,000 clones, 85% to 90% seen once. After removal of 0 bases from V and 4 bases from J, the junction contained 6 bases not matched to a gene. CDR1 is ENHRY and CDR2 is SYGVKD in the germline V gene. The CDR3 has 16 residues. A remark on this clone: Its antigen is not identified.

The data were also submitted as part of a second study, on regulatory T cells. That study reports: The PCR used 52 TRBV and 13 TRBJ primers. In patients, unique TRB V-J pairs were restricted and V/J usage skewed, especially in Tregs.

The sequence was obtained from a human donor in good health. What was sequenced was CD8+ T cells sorted from blood. The chain employs TRBV10-3 and TRBJ2-7; the match to TRBD1 covers 10 bases. This chain's CDR3 is CAISESDRTGGYEQYF. The CDR3 DNA follows: TGTGCCATCAGTGAGTCTGATCGGACAGGGGGATACGAGCAGTACTTC.